The 27 T cell receptor beta chains below come from one sample, sequenced in a study of circulating and synovial CD4+ cells in juvenile arthritis. The table came from immunoSEQ multiplex PCR; TCRdb's copy has only in-frame clones and leaves some out. This table holds 30,000 to 40,000 clones, 90% to 95% found once. Sequencing was done on a sample of CD4+ T cells from blood. All receptors derive from a human donor with juvenile idiopathic arthritis.

The chain is built from TRBV7-9 and TRBJ1-1; 8 nucleotides match TRBD1. From germline, CDR1 is SEHNR and CDR2 FQNEAQ (reference sequence). V was clipped by 4 bases and J by 10 bases; unmatched bases: 2. The CDR3 extends over 11 amino acids. CDR3 coding DNA: TGTGCCAGCAGCTCCGACAGGGGAGCTTTCTTT. It is translated as CASSSDRGAFF.

The gene calls are TRBV6-5 and TRBJ2-2; possibly TRBD2 for D (6 bases). This CDR3 spans 16 amino acids. Trimming removed 0 bases from V and 4 bases from J, with 12 bases in between. The germline gives CDR1 MNHEY, CDR2 SVGAGI. CDR3 amino acids: CASSYSSGGSTGELFF. The CDR3 coding sequence is TGTGCCAGCAGTTACTCATCAGGAGGGAGCACCGGGGAGCTGTTTTTT.

The chain links TRBV5-1 to TRBJ2-5; 15 positions agree with TRBD2. The CDR3 is 18 residues long. Trimming at V came to 0 bases and at J to 4 bases, leaving 7 bases not matched to a gene. Germline V gene data show CDR1 as SGHRS and CDR2 as YFSETQ. In nucleotides, the CDR3 is TGCGCCAGCAGCTTGGTGGGACTAGCGGGAGGTGGTCCAGAGACCCAGTACTTC. Its translation: CASSLVGLAGGGPETQYF.

The V and J genes are TRBV6-1 and TRBJ1-5; TRBD1 might be the D (5 bases). This CDR3 has 15 residues. Trimming took 3 bases from V and 0 from J, leaving 9 bases between them. Germline V gene lookup returns CDR1 MNHNS and CDR2 SASEGT. CDR3 nucleotide sequence: TGTGCCAGCAGTGAGACAGATTATAGCAATCAGCCCCAGCATTTT. Translated, it gives CASSETDYSNQPQHF.

J is TRBJ1-1 and V is TRBV5-8; D remains ambiguous. The CDR3 is made up of 14 amino acids. Looked up from germline, CDR1 is SGHTS and CDR2 is YDEGEE. The V end lost 1 base, the J end lost 6 bases, and 13 bases lay between the germline ends. The CDR3 DNA reads as TGTGCCAGCAGCTTGTCATGGCGCAGGTCTGAAGCTTTCTTT. Residues: CASSLSWRRSEAFF.

This rearrangement joins TRBV27 to TRBJ1-5; 8 bases line up with TRBD1. Germline trimming cut 5 bases from V and 7 bases from J; bases unmatched to any gene: 4. The CDR3 runs 13 residues. Germline CDR1 and CDR2: MNHEY and SMNVEV (reference sequence). CDR3 nucleotide sequence: TGTGCCAGCAGTCGGACAGGGAGACAGCCCCAGCATTTT. This gives the protein CASSRTGRQPQHF.

The chain carries TRBV12-2 and TRBJ1-5; the listed D gene, TRBD1, was not tested against the DNA. TRBV12-2 is deemed a pseudogene. CDR3 size: 14 residues. The CDR3 coding sequence is TGTGCAAGTCGCACCTTGGACAACAATCAGCCCCAGCATTTT. Residues: CASRTLDNNQPQHF.

This rearrangement joins TRBV6-5 to TRBJ1-5; TRBD1 might be the D (5 bases). The V end lost 8 bases, the J end lost 0 bases, and 11 bases lay between the germline ends. CDR1 MNHEY and CDR2 SVGAGI come from the germline V gene. The CDR3 runs 14 residues. The CDR3 is CASWGGTSNQPQHF. CDR3 nucleotide sequence: TGTGCCAGCTGGGGGGGGACTAGCAATCAGCCCCAGCATTTT.

This rearrangement joins TRBV28 to TRBJ2-3; possibly TRBD2 for D (6 bases). The CDR3 is 14 residues long. V dropped 7 bases and J dropped 1 base, with 12 bases sitting between them. Germline CDR1 MDHEN, CDR2 SYDVKM. CDR3 region: CASTPRGGTDTQYF. The CDR3 DNA follows: TGTGCCAGCACCCCCCGCGGGGGCACAGATACGCAGTATTTT.

V is TRBV5-1 and J is TRBJ2-3; 14 bases match TRBD2. There are 16 residues in the CDR3. Germline values: CDR1 SGHRS, CDR2 YFSETQ. After removal of 3 bases from V and 1 base from J, the junction contained 1 base not matched to a gene. The CDR3 here is CASSSTSGGGTDTQYF. In nucleotides, the CDR3 is TGCGCCAGCAGCTCGACTAGCGGGGGGGGCACAGATACGCAGTATTTT.

This rearrangement joins TRBV5-4 to TRBJ2-5, with 13 bases that match TRBD2. The CDR3 is made up of 16 amino acids. Germline lookup yields CDR1 SGHNT and CDR2 YYREEE (reference sequence). V was pared by 4 bases and J by 2 bases, with 5 bases of the junction left unmatched. The CDR3: CASSQLAGGLQETQYF. The CDR3 region has the DNA TGTGCCAGCAGCCAACTAGCGGGGGGGCTGCAAGAGACCCAGTACTTC.

The rearrangement uses TRBV28 and TRBJ1-6, with a possible D match to TRBD1 (6 bases). CDR3 length equals 16 residues. Trimming cost V 7 bases and J 1 base, with 14 bases left between them. Germline V CDR1 and CDR2: MDHEN, SYDVKM. CDR3 DNA sequence: TGTGCCAGCATTGGAAACAGGGTTTCCTATAATTCACCCCTCCACTTT. Protein: CASIGNRVSYNSPLHF.

This chain links TRBV19 with TRBJ2-3; a weak D match, TRBD2 (6 bases). The germline V gene encodes CDR1 LNHDA and CDR2 SQIVND (reference sequence). This CDR3 has 12 amino acids. The V gene lost 9 bases and the J gene lost 6 bases, with 13 bases spanning the gap. The CDR3, as DNA: TGTGCCAGCCGCTTCGGGGGTGATACGCAGTATTTT. It translates to CASRFGGDTQYF. The full variable domain, completed using reference TRBV19 and TRBJ2-3, is DGGITQSPKYLFRKEGQNVTLSCEQNLNHDAMYWYRQDPGQGLRLIYYSQIVNDFQKGDIAEGYSVSREKKESFPLTVTSAQKNPTAFYLCASRFGGDTQYFGPGTRLTVL.

This chain uses TRBV14 with TRBJ1-2; perhaps TRBD1 as D (6 bases). CDR1 is SGHDN, CDR2 FVKESK, per germline. Between the trimmed V and J ends, which lost 4 bases and 4 bases, there was a span of 13 bases. CDR3 length: 14 residues. DNA for the CDR3: TGTGCCAGCAGCCCGAAGGACAGTACCTATGGCTACACCTTC. This sequence encodes CASSPKDSTYGYTF.

J is TRBJ1-1 and V is TRBV28, with no clear D. With 4 bases removed from V and 7 bases from J, the gap between germline ends came to 10 bases. The CDR3 consists of 12 residues. Germline V gene data show CDR1 as MDHEN and CDR2 as SYDVKM. The CDR3 reads CASSSMVSEAFF. In DNA, the CDR3 is TGTGCCAGCAGTTCTATGGTGAGTGAAGCTTTCTTT.

This chain joins TRBV7-2 and TRBJ1-4, with unresolved D. The germline V gene has CDR1 SGHTA and CDR2 FQGNSA. The V end was cut by 3 bases, the J end by 4 bases, with 15 bases between. The CDR3 is 16 residues long. CDR3 residues: CASSFAGRLNNEKLFF. For the CDR3, the DNA is TGTGCCAGCAGCTTCGCAGGTCGGCTCAATAATGAAAAACTGTTTTTT.

This rearrangement joins TRBV7-2 to TRBJ1-3; 8 positions agree with TRBD1. V lost 5 bases to trimming and J lost 0 bases; unmatched junction nucleotides: 6. There are 16 residues in the CDR3. Germline assignment: CDR1 SGHTA and CDR2 FQGNSA. CDR3: CASSVQGVASGNTIYF. CDR3 coding DNA: TGTGCCAGCAGCGTACAGGGGGTCGCCTCTGGAAACACCATATATTTT.

The CDR3 sequence is CASSWDLNSYNSPLHF. The CDR3 region has the DNA TGTGCCAGCAGCTGGGACTTAAATAGTTATAATTCACCCCTCCACTTT. This chain connects TRBV5-4 to TRBJ1-6, with D maybe TRBD1 (5 bases). CDR1 is SGHNT, CDR2 YYREEE, per germline (reference sequence). This CDR3 is built from 16 residues. The ends were cut back, 3 bases at V and 4 bases at J, with 14 bases in the middle.

This sequence joins TRBV2 and TRBJ1-5, with D possibly TRBD1 on 6 matching bases. CDR1 and CDR2 (germline): SNHLY, FYNNEI. There are 16 residues in the CDR3. Trimming left V 6 bases short and J 7 bases short, with 22 bases between. The CDR3, as DNA: TGTGCCAGCAGCCCGACGCGACAGGCCGTATCCCAGCCCCAGCATTTT. Its protein is CASSPTRQAVSQPQHF.

The chain joins TRBV4-3 to TRBJ2-2; D is possibly TRBD2 (5 bases). The V gene lost 0 bases and the J gene lost 7 bases, with 18 bases spanning the gap. Germline V gene data show CDR1 as LGHNA and CDR2 as YSLEER. CDR3 size: 17 residues. CDR3 nucleotide sequence: TGCGCCAGCAGCCAAGATGGTGCCAGCGGACGGCACGGGGAGCTGTTTTTT. It yields the protein CASSQDGASGRHGELFF.

The CDR3 DNA reads TGTGCCAGCAGTTGGGACAGGGGGAGATACGAGCAGTACTTC. It is translated as CASSWDRGRYEQYF. The J gene is TRBJ2-7, the V gene TRBV11-2, with 11 bases aligning to TRBD1. The ends lost 6 bases at V and 4 bases at J; junction bases unmatched: 5. This CDR3 spans 14 amino acids. CDR1 SGHAT and CDR2 FQNNGV come from the germline V gene.

This chain joins TRBV6-1 and TRBJ1-2; perhaps TRBD1 as D (5 bases). The CDR3 has 13 amino acids. Trimming cost V 1 base and J 5 bases, with 8 bases left between them. Germline loops: CDR1 MNHNS, CDR2 SASEGT. CDR3 coding DNA: TGTGCCAGCAGTGAAGGCAGGGTATATGGCTACACCTTC. This encodes CASSEGRVYGYTF.

The J gene is TRBJ2-7, the V gene TRBV15, with TRBD1 as a possible D gene (6 bases). Germline-derived CDR1 and CDR2 are LNHNV and YYDKDF (reference sequence). The germline V and J ends were trimmed by 2 bases and 4 bases, with 15 bases remaining between them. The CDR3 extends over 15 amino acids. The CDR3 protein is CATSRLGTGKYEQYF. Here the CDR3 DNA reads TGTGCCACCAGCAGACTGGGAACAGGGAAGTACGAGCAGTACTTC.

The CDR3 loop reads CASSPSSEASNQPQHF. The CDR3 nucleotides are TGTGCCAGCTCACCATCTTCTGAGGCGAGCAATCAGCCCCAGCATTTT. V usage is TRBV18 and J usage is TRBJ1-5; D gene ambiguous. Germline V gene lookup returns CDR1 KGHSH and CDR2 LQKENI. This CDR3 comprises 16 residues. Trimming pared 2 bases from V and 1 base from J, leaving 12 bases between.

This clone was seen a single time. CDR3 coding DNA: TGTGCCAGCGGACTAGCGGGAGATTTTGAGCAGTTCTTC. It codes for CASGLAGDFEQFF. This rearrangement joins TRBV25-1 to TRBJ2-1, with TRBD2 matching 13 bases. CDR1 is MGHDK, CDR2 SYGVNS, per germline. CDR3 length: 13 residues. V lost 8 bases to trimming and J lost 9 bases; unmatched junction nucleotides: 4. Complete variable domain (other parts from reference TRBV25-1 and TRBJ2-1): EADIYQTPRYLVIGTGKKITLECSQTMGHDKMYWYQQDPGMELHLIHYSYGVNSTEKGDLSSESTVSRIRTEHFPLTLESARPSHTSQYLCASGLAGDFEQFFGPGTRLTVL.

V is TRBV5-5 and J is TRBJ1-1; 9 nucleotides match TRBD1. The CDR3 totals 13 residues. The germline CDR1 and CDR2 sequences are SGHKS and YYEKEE (reference sequence). Losses at the gene ends were 4 bases for V and 11 bases for J; bases not matched to a gene: 9. The CDR3 region has the DNA TGTGCCAGCAGCCTTACCCTGGACAGGGGCGCTTTCTTT. It encodes CASSLTLDRGAFF.

The chain recombines TRBV30 with TRBJ2-7; D might be TRBD1 (5 bases). The V and J ends lost 2 bases and 0 bases respectively, with 11 bases between them. Germline V lookup: CDR1 GTSNPN, CDR2 SVGIG (reference sequence). The CDR3 extends over 14 amino acids. The CDR3 protein is CAWSTRASSYEQYF. The CDR3 nucleotides are TGTGCCTGGAGTACCAGGGCTAGCTCCTACGAGCAGTACTTC.